Each of the 8 T cell receptor beta chains below was sequenced from the same sample in a study of PD-1 blockade in mismatch repair-deficient tumors. No antigen is known for these receptors. TCRdb's copy holds only in-frame clones and misses some; the assay was immunoSEQ multiplex PCR. The sample contains some 10,000 clones, around 86% of which appear only once. Time point reported: 10-day in vitro stimulation with candidate neoantigen peptide 2. The starting material was cells cultured in vitro, obtained from a patient treated with pembrolizumab. The receptors shown here come from an adult with mismatch repair-deficient cancer.

This chain uses TRBV9 with TRBJ1-1, with 7 bases identical to TRBD1. This CDR3 is built from 15 residues. J was trimmed by 2 bases and V by 3 bases; bases with no gene match: 7. CDR1 is SGDLS, CDR2 YYNGEE, per germline. The CDR3 coding sequence is TGTGCCAGCAGCGCAACGGGACAGTCCAACACTGAAGCTTTCTTT. Translated, it gives CASSATGQSNTEAFF.

This clone has just one count. This chain links TRBV5-4 with TRBJ2-3; 7 bases map to TRBD1. V trimming: 4 bases; J trimming: 2 bases; junction bases outside the gene matches: 7. CDR3 size: 15 residues. CDR1 is SGHNT, CDR2 YYREEE, per germline (reference sequence). CDR3 DNA: TGTGCCAGCAGCCCCCCGACAGGGTCCACAGATACGCAGTATTTT. This encodes CASSPPTGSTDTQYF.

This sequence joins TRBV18 and TRBJ2-1; D perhaps matches TRBD1 (5 bases). Germline assignment: CDR1 KGHSH and CDR2 LQKENI. V gave up 3 bases and J gave up 7 bases, with 10 bases separating them. CDR3 length equals 13 residues. CDR3 in amino acids: CASSPIQDNEQFF. CDR3 nucleotide sequence: TGTGCCAGCTCACCCATACAGGATAATGAGCAGTTCTTC.

The V call is TRBV6-5, the J call TRBJ1-6, with unresolved D. The ends were cut back, 2 bases at V and 7 bases at J, with 9 bases in the middle. The CDR3 is 14 amino acids. Germline V CDR1 and CDR2: MNHEY, SVGAGI. In DNA, the CDR3 is TGTGCCAGCAGTTACGATACGGTCAATTCACCCCTCCACTTT. Translated, it gives CASSYDTVNSPLHF.

This clone appeared once. This chain connects TRBV2 to TRBJ1-1; 11 bases match TRBD1. The CDR3 is made up of 12 amino acids. V shed 6 bases, J shed 6 bases, and the junction held 0 bases outside the gene matches. Per the germline V gene, CDR1 is SNHLY and CDR2 is FYNNEI. The CDR3 bases are TGTGCCAGCAGGGACAGGGGGCCTGAAGCTTTCTTT. It is translated as CASRDRGPEAFF. Supplemented by reference TRBV2 and TRBJ1-1, the full variable domain reads EPEVTQTPSHQVTQMGQEVILRCVPISNHLYFYWYRQILGQKVEFLVSFYNNEISEKSEIFDDQFSVERPDGSNFTLKIRSTKLEDSAMYFCASRDRGPEAFFGQGTRLTVV.

The V call is TRBV18, the J call TRBJ1-2, with TRBD1 matching over 11 bases. CDR1 and CDR2 from the germline V gene are KGHSH and LQKENI. The V and J ends lost 2 bases and 2 bases, in that order; junction bases with no gene match: 7. The CDR3 runs to 17 residues. CDR3 coding DNA: TGTGCCAGCTCACCATTTCGGGGGACAGGGGGAAACTATGGCTACACCTTC. This translates into CASSPFRGTGGNYGYTF.

The chain joins TRBV28 to TRBJ1-5; TRBD1 matches 7 bases. Trimming cost V 3 bases and J 6 bases; bases outside gene matches: 8. Germline V lookup: CDR1 MDHEN, CDR2 SYDVKM. The CDR3 contains 15 residues. CDR3 bases: TGTGCCAGCAGTTTTGCGACAGGGAGAGGTCAGCCCCAGCATTTT. This sequence encodes CASSFATGRGQPQHF. Full variable domain (remainder filled in from reference TRBV28 and TRBJ1-5): DVKVTQSSRYLVKRTGEKVFLECVQDMDHENMFWYRQDPGLGLRLIYFSYDVKMKEKGDIPEGYSVSREKKERFSLILESASTNQTSMYLCASSFATGRGQPQHFGDGTRLSIL.

The chain has TRBV7-9 and TRBJ1-1; D is unclear. V shed 5 bases and J shed 1 base, with 14 bases lying between them. Germline V gene data show CDR1 as SEHNR and CDR2 as FQNEAQ (reference sequence). There are 15 residues in the CDR3. CDR3 sequence reads: CASSPVRTTNTEAFF. The CDR3, as DNA: TGTGCCAGCAGCCCGGTTAGGACGACGAACACTGAAGCTTTCTTT.